The 26 T cell receptor beta chains presented below share a single source sample, sequenced in a study of T cell repertoires in cytomegalovirus infection. Their target antigens are unknown. TCRdb fed the reads into MiXCR, producing one record per CDR3 protein. The sample comprises about 770,000 distinct CDR3 sequences, under 35% of which are singletons, and over 10% rests with the top ten. Here the sequenced sample was cultured CD8+ T cells from PBMCs, taken from culture after CMV antigen stimulation. Receptors originate from a human donor in good health (CMV status not recorded). Some clones in this sample may be carry-over from other donors' samples.

Turning to this clonotype: With a much larger clone just one base away, this may be a read error. This chain joins TRBV6-6 and TRBJ1-1, with 8 bases identical to TRBD1. Germline loops: CDR1 MNHNY, CDR2 SVGAGI (reference sequence). The junction had 5 bases not matched to a gene; V was cut back by 7 bases and J by 4 bases. The CDR3 runs to 13 residues. CDR3 sequence (DNA): TGTGCCAGCACCCGACAGGGGTTCACTGAAGCTTTCTTT. The encoded protein is CASTRQGFTEAFF.

This chain uses TRBV20-1 with TRBJ1-2; 9 bases fit TRBD1. The germline gives CDR1 DFQATT, CDR2 SNEGSKA (reference sequence). The CDR3 is made up of 17 amino acids. V shed 0 bases, J shed 1 base, and the junction held 9 bases outside the gene matches. CDR3 loop: CSARDRVQGANNYGYTF. Written as DNA, the CDR3 is TGCAGTGCTAGAGATCGGGTACAGGGGGCGAATAACTATGGCTACACCTTC.

Only a few counts were recorded for this clonotype. This chain links TRBV14 with TRBJ1-1; D is unclear. Trimming shortened V by 0 bases and J by 1 base, and 9 bases separated the two germline ends. The CDR3 contains 15 residues. In germline, CDR1 is SGHDN, CDR2 FVKESK. In nucleotides, the CDR3 is TGTGCCAGCAGCCAAGATCGCAGAAAGAACACTGAAGCTTTCTTT. Its protein product is CASSQDRRKNTEAFF. Looking up the rest from reference TRBV14 and TRBJ1-1 gives the full variable domain: EAGVTQFPSHSVIEKGQTVTLRCDPISGHDNLYWYRRVMGKEIKFLLHFVKESKQDESGMPNNRFLAERTGGTYSTLKVQPAELEDSGVYFCASSQDRRKNTEAFFGQGTRLTVV.

V is TRBV28 and J is TRBJ1-2, with 12 bases that match TRBD1. The CDR3 contains 15 residues. The V segment lost 3 bases and the J segment 7 bases; nucleotides outside the gene matches: 6. From germline, CDR1 is MDHEN and CDR2 SYDVKM. The CDR3: CASSLSGQGAGGYTF. In DNA, the CDR3 is TGTGCCAGCAGTTTGTCGGGACAGGGGGCTGGTGGCTACACCTTC.

This clonotype appeared a few times. The rearrangement uses TRBV20-1 and TRBJ1-2, with D perhaps TRBD1 (6 bases). V was cut by 4 bases and J by 4 bases, with 16 bases left in between. Per the germline V gene, CDR1 is DFQATT and CDR2 is SNEGSKA (reference sequence). The CDR3 consists of 14 residues. CDR3 DNA sequence: TGCAGTGCTACCAAATCAGGGGCCGCCTATGGCTACACCTTC. Translating it yields CSATKSGAAYGYTF.

This chain links TRBV27 with TRBJ1-5, with 8 bases matching TRBD1. The germline CDR1 and CDR2 sequences are MNHEY and SMNVEV (reference sequence). The CDR3 sequence is 15 residues long. Trimming took 2 bases from V and 9 from J; bases not matched to a gene: 9. For the CDR3, the DNA is TGTGCCAGCAGTTTAACGGCAGGGGGCCTGATGCCCCAGCATTTT. It encodes CASSLTAGGLMPQHF.

This clonotype was recorded at least ten times. The chain employs TRBV7-9 and TRBJ2-7; D could derive from TRBD1 or TRBD2 (5 bases each). Germline V gene lookup returns CDR1 SEHNR and CDR2 FQNEAQ (reference sequence). Trimming removed 3 bases at V and 3 bases at J, with 15 bases between. The CDR3 is 15 amino acids. The CDR3 DNA reads TGTGCCAGCAGCTTCGAAGGGACGTCCATCTACGAGCAGTACTTC. It codes for CASSFEGTSIYEQYF.

The sample holds a few counts of this clonotype. The V and J genes are TRBV2 and TRBJ1-6, with D hard to call. The length of the CDR3 is 14 residues. V lost 4 bases to trimming and J lost 8 bases, with 12 bases between them. Germline V gene data show CDR1 as SNHLY and CDR2 as FYNNEI. In nucleotides, the CDR3 is TGTGCCAGCAGTGGGTGGGGTGTTGATTCACCCCTCCACTTT. Translation: CASSGWGVDSPLHF.

The chain carries TRBV2 and TRBJ1-1; TRBD1 might be the D (6 bases). Germline V gene data show CDR1 as SNHLY and CDR2 as FYNNEI. V lost 7 bases and J 7 bases, leaving 13 bases between the germline ends. CDR3 length equals 12 residues. The CDR3 DNA follows: TGTGCCAGCATCCCGGGGGCAGGTGAAGCTTTCTTT. It codes for CASIPGAGEAFF.

This chain connects TRBV14 to TRBJ2-6, with D unresolved. Trimming cost V 1 base and J 0 bases, with 10 bases left between them. Germline assignment: CDR1 SGHDN and CDR2 FVKESK. This CDR3 has 17 amino acids. CDR3: CASSQVGQHSGANVLTF. For the CDR3, the DNA is TGTGCCAGCAGCCAAGTAGGTCAGCACTCTGGGGCCAACGTCCTGACTTTC.

For this clonotype: This clone may be a read error of a much larger clone one base away. This chain joins TRBV7-8 and TRBJ2-6; D is possibly TRBD2 (6 bases). Per germline, CDR1 SGHVS and CDR2 FQNEAQ. CDR3 length equals 16 residues. V gave up 11 bases and J gave up 0 bases, with 17 bases separating them. The CDR3 protein is CAAFFRGGSGANVLTF. CDR3 coding DNA: TGTGCCGCCTTCTTTAGGGGAGGCTCTGGGGCCAACGTCCTGACTTTC.

This clonotype occurred a few times. The rearrangement joins TRBV27 to TRBJ1-6; D is ambiguous. The germline V gene has CDR1 MNHEY and CDR2 SMNVEV (reference sequence). CDR3 length: 16 amino acids. V gave up 6 bases and J gave up 0 bases, with 12 bases separating them. Written as DNA, the CDR3 is TGTGCCAGCAGCTTTTCATCGAGCTCCTATAATTCACCCCTCCACTTT. This translates into CASSFSSSSYNSPLHF.

The chain employs TRBV7-9 and TRBJ1-1; D unclear. The CDR3 is 17 amino acids. Trimming shortened V by 5 bases and J by 10 bases, and 29 bases separated the two germline ends. Per germline, CDR1 SEHNR and CDR2 FQNEAQ (reference sequence). The CDR3 protein is CASSPPSGFQSPLIAFF. For the CDR3, the DNA is TGTGCCAGCAGCCCCCCCTCCGGTTTTCAATCCCCACTGATAGCTTTCTTT.

The chain employs TRBV19 and TRBJ1-6; D is ambiguous. Per the germline V gene, CDR1 is LNHDA and CDR2 is SQIVND (reference sequence). This CDR3 comprises 13 residues. V was pared by 6 bases and J by 5 bases, with 8 bases between. The CDR3 bases are TGTGCCAGTAGCCCCCGGCATAATTCACCCCTCCACTTT. Protein: CASSPRHNSPLHF.

As to this clonotype: Sequence at one end of the junction differs from germline and may be a read error. The rearrangement links TRBV11-2 to TRBJ2-1; 8 positions agree with TRBD1. The CDR3 totals 16 residues. Germline V gene sequence: CDR1 SGHAT, CDR2 FQNNGV. The CDR3 reads CASSHPGGENYDEQFF. Written as DNA, the CDR3 is TGTGCTAGCAGCCACCCAGGGGGCGAGAATTACGATGAGCAGTTCTTC.

The V gene is TRBV7-9, the J gene TRBJ2-7; D is possibly TRBD2 (5 bases). The CDR3 has 15 amino acids. Germline CDR1 SEHNR, CDR2 FQNEAQ (reference sequence). The V end was cut by 4 bases, the J end by 0 bases, with 13 bases between. DNA of the CDR3: TGTGCCAGCAGCTACGGGATAGGTAACTCCTACGAGCAGTACGTC. Protein: CASSYGIGNSYEQYV.

V usage is TRBV14 and J usage is TRBJ2-3, with 8 bases lining up with TRBD2. V trimming: 0 bases; J trimming: 3 bases; junction bases outside the gene matches: 8. The CDR3 totals 17 residues. From germline, CDR1 is SGHDN and CDR2 FVKESK. CDR3 nucleotides: TGTGCCAGCAGCCAAGATCAAGACGGGGGGGCGACAGATACGCAGTATTTT. Amino acid sequence: CASSQDQDGGATDTQYF.

The table lists this clonotype with many counts. This chain links TRBV7-2 with TRBJ2-5; D is unclear. Deletions cut 1 base from V and 5 bases from J, with 14 bases between. Germline CDR1 is SGHTA and CDR2 is FQGNSA. The CDR3 is made up of 15 amino acids. CDR3 loop: CASSLGSTVSETQYF. The CDR3 bases are TGTGCCAGCAGCTTAGGAAGTACCGTATCTGAGACCCAGTACTTC.

Worth noting for this clonotype: This may stem from a read error, because a much larger clone lies one nucleotide away. The rearrangement links TRBV7-1 to TRBJ2-1; no reliable D call. TRBV7-1 is an open reading frame whose function is uncertain. With 8 bases removed from V and 4 bases from J, the gap between germline ends came to 9 bases. The CDR3 length is 12 residues. CDR3 DNA: TGTGCCAGCTGCCCTGAATACAATGAGCAGTTCTTC. Translated: CASCPEYNEQFF.

This clonotype was detected only a few times. This rearrangement joins TRBV5-1 to TRBJ2-1; weak D call: TRBD1 (5 bases). Germline V gene sequence: CDR1 SGHRS, CDR2 YFSETQ. CDR3 size: 13 residues. Trimming removed 7 bases at V and 9 bases at J, with 17 bases between. CDR3 amino acids: CASRPFREPEQFF. CDR3 bases: TGCGCCAGCCGCCCTTTCAGGGAACCTGAGCAGTTCTTC.

This chain links TRBV27 with TRBJ2-3; 7 positions agree with TRBD1. Germline loops: CDR1 MNHEY, CDR2 SMNVEV (reference sequence). The CDR3 has 16 amino acids. V lost 5 bases, J lost 5 bases, and 13 bases stayed unmatched. The chain's CDR3 is CASSHSDRESRDTQYF. The CDR3 DNA is TGTGCCAGCAGTCACTCCGACAGGGAATCAAGAGATACGCAGTATTTT.

The chain has TRBV4-1 and TRBJ2-7; D is ambiguous. The length of the CDR3 is 15 residues. Trimming removed 6 bases at V and 0 bases at J, with 15 bases between. Germline loops: CDR1 MGHRA, CDR2 YSYEKL. This chain's CDR3 is CASSPRNGISYEQYF. CDR3 nucleotides: TGCGCCAGCAGTCCCAGGAACGGAATCTCCTACGAGCAGTACTTC.

The gene calls are TRBV6-2 or TRBV6-3 and TRBJ1-1, with a weak D call TRBD1 (6 bases). Germline V gene lookup returns CDR1 MNHEY and CDR2 SVGEGT. This CDR3 spans 15 amino acids. Deletions cut 4 bases from V and 0 bases from J, with 12 bases between. The CDR3 protein is CASSSLRGMNTEAFF. The CDR3 bases are TGTGCCAGCAGTTCCCTCAGGGGTATGAACACTGAAGCTTTCTTT.

This clonotype was detected only a few times. The chain couples TRBV6-2 or TRBV6-3 to TRBJ2-1; D perhaps matches TRBD2 (6 bases). The V gene's germline CDR1 is MNHEY and CDR2 SVGEGT. The CDR3 runs 18 residues. Trimming removed 0 bases from V and 0 bases from J, with 15 bases in between. CDR3 protein: CASSYSRAAGYSYNEQFF. The CDR3, as DNA: TGTGCCAGCAGTTACTCGAGAGCCGCGGGATACTCCTACAATGAGCAGTTCTTC.

This chain connects TRBV9 to TRBJ2-1; 10 positions agree with TRBD1. This CDR3 region has 16 residues. V was pared by 2 bases and J by 6 bases, with 8 bases of the junction left unmatched. Germline V gene lookup returns CDR1 SGDLS and CDR2 YYNGEE. As DNA, the CDR3 is TGTGCCAGCAGCGTTGGGGGGGGGACAGGGGCCAATGAGCAGTTCTTC. As protein: CASSVGGGTGANEQFF.

The chain has TRBV20-1 and TRBJ2-1; perhaps TRBD1 as D (5 bases). Germline CDR1 reads DFQATT; CDR2 reads SNEGSKA (reference sequence). The CDR3 has 12 residues. V was cut by 3 bases and J by 12 bases, with 15 bases left in between. The CDR3 protein is CSARGYEQGQFF. CDR3 sequence (DNA): TGCAGTGCTAGGGGGTATGAGCAGGGGCAGTTCTTC.